The 32 T cell receptor beta chains in this list originate from one sample, sequenced in a study of molecular identifiers for immune sequencing clone quantification. TCRdb re-analysed the PCR reads in MiXCR, keeping a single row per CDR3 protein. The data contain 85,000 to 100,000 distinct CDR3 sequences, about 21% of them singletons. The sequencing input was naive CD8+ T cells from blood, with Jurkat cell RNA spiked in. The subset was: FACS-sorted CD8+CD4-CCR7+CD45RA+ naive T cells. The source is a human donor in good health. Some libraries in this study had Jurkat cell RNA spiked in.

This clonotype was recorded at least ten times. V is TRBV9 and J is TRBJ1-5; D gene unclear. CDR1 is SGDLS, CDR2 YYNGEE, per germline. The CDR3 is made up of 13 amino acids. Trimming pared 3 bases from V and 1 base from J, leaving 5 bases between. As DNA, the CDR3 is TGTGCCAGCAGCGGCGGAAGCAATCAGCCCCAGCATTTT. It yields the protein CASSGGSNQPQHF.

The chain employs TRBV4-1 and TRBJ1-1; D is ambiguous. With 4 bases removed from V and 3 bases from J, the gap between germline ends came to 9 bases. The CDR3 totals 13 residues. The germline V gene has CDR1 MGHRA and CDR2 YSYEKL. CDR3 sequence: CASSRELDTEAFF. The CDR3 nucleotides read TGCGCCAGCAGCCGCGAGCTGGACACTGAAGCTTTCTTT.

This clonotype was detected ten times or more. The chain links TRBV15 to TRBJ1-1, with D unclear. This CDR3 region has 16 residues. Germline CDR1 and CDR2: LNHNV and YYDKDF (reference sequence). Deletions cut 0 bases from V and 2 bases from J, with 13 bases between. CDR3 DNA sequence: TGTGCCACCAGCAGAGATTGGCAGACTAGTAACACTGAAGCTTTCTTT. Protein: CATSRDWQTSNTEAFF.

This clonotype was observed many times. The gene calls are TRBV6-2 or TRBV6-3 and TRBJ1-1; 8 bases are shared with TRBD1. Germline V gene data show CDR1 as MNHEY and CDR2 as SVGEGT. There are 15 residues in the CDR3. The trim removed 4 bases at V and 4 bases at J, leaving 8 bases unmatched. CDR3 sequence: CASSFPGTGGTEAFF. Written as DNA, the CDR3 is TGTGCCAGCAGTTTCCCCGGTACAGGGGGCACTGAAGCTTTCTTT.

This rearrangement joins TRBV19 to TRBJ1-1; D unclear. Germline CDR1 LNHDA, CDR2 SQIVND (reference sequence). V dropped 7 bases and J dropped 1 base, with 13 bases sitting between them. The CDR3 consists of 14 residues. CDR3 nucleotides: TGTGCCAGTAATCACGGAAGCCCGAACACTGAAGCTTTCTTT. The encoded protein is CASNHGSPNTEAFF.

This clonotype was recorded at least ten times. The J gene is TRBJ2-5, the V gene TRBV7-6, with D possibly TRBD2 on 6 matching bases. From germline, CDR1 is SGHVS and CDR2 FNYEAQ. V was clipped by 7 bases and J by 4 bases, with 22 bases between them. The CDR3 runs to 16 residues. The CDR3, as DNA: TGTGCCAGCACCTCCGACCAGGAGGGGCTCGTAGAGACCCAGTACTTC. It codes for CASTSDQEGLVETQYF.

This clonotype was seen at least ten times. The genes are TRBV9 and TRBJ2-7, with TRBD1 identical over 7 bases. Germline values: CDR1 SGDLS, CDR2 YYNGEE. After removal of 10 bases from V and 5 bases from J, the junction contained 9 bases not matched to a gene. The CDR3 loop spans 12 amino acids. CDR3 DNA: TGTGCCTCTTCAGGGGGTCTCAACGAGCAGTACTTC. The encoded protein is CASSGGLNEQYF.

This clonotype was seen many times. This chain connects TRBV6-2 or TRBV6-3 to TRBJ2-3; tentative D call: TRBD2 (5 bases). The V gene's germline CDR1 is MNHEY and CDR2 SVGEGT. This CDR3 region has 16 residues. The germline V and J ends were trimmed by 5 bases and 3 bases, with 18 bases remaining between them. CDR3 sequence: CASSNLLGAMTDTQYF. The CDR3 nucleotides read TGTGCCAGCAGTAACCTTTTGGGAGCCATGACAGATACGCAGTATTTT.

V and J are TRBV27 and TRBJ2-7, with TRBD2 matching over 8 bases. CDR3 length: 14 amino acids. From germline, CDR1 is MNHEY and CDR2 SMNVEV (reference sequence). Trimming took 4 bases from V and 6 from J; bases not matched to a gene: 8. CDR3 sequence: CASSSTLGLAEQYF. CDR3 DNA sequence: TGTGCCAGCAGTTCAACCCTAGGACTAGCCGAGCAGTACTTC.

This chain joins TRBV7-9 and TRBJ1-6; tentatively, D is TRBD1 (6 bases). V lost 5 bases and J 4 bases, leaving 9 bases between the germline ends. Germline V CDR1 and CDR2: SEHNR, FQNEAQ (reference sequence). CDR3 size: 14 residues. CDR3 protein: CASSGGDYNSPLHF. As DNA, the CDR3 is TGTGCCAGCAGCGGGGGCGATTATAATTCACCCCTCCACTTT.

Points on this clonotype: This may stem from a read error, because a much larger clone lies one nucleotide away. The chain is built from TRBV28 and TRBJ2-7; D gene ambiguous. This CDR3 has 12 residues. Trimming took off 7 bases at V and 4 bases at J, with 11 bases between the two ends. Germline CDR1 is MDHEN and CDR2 is SYDVKM. CDR3 loop: CASTAAKYEQYF. CDR3 nucleotides: TGTGCCAGCACTGCGGCTAAATACGAGCAGTACTTC.

On this clonotype: Since a much larger clone is just one base distant, this may be a read error. The chain couples TRBV4-3 to TRBJ2-5; D possibly corresponds to TRBD2 (5 bases). The CDR3 spans 13 residues. Germline-derived CDR1 and CDR2 are LGHNA and YSLEER. The DNA for the CDR3 is TGCGCCAGCAGCCACGGACTTGGGCAGACCCAGCACTTC. Translating it yields CASSHGLGQTQHF.

The V gene is TRBV5-3, the J gene TRBJ2-7; TRBD1 matches 9 bases. TRBV5-3 counts as an open reading frame of uncertain function. J lost 3 bases, V lost 2 bases, and 6 bases had no gene match. CDR3 length equals 15 residues. The CDR3 region has the DNA TGTGCCAGAAGCTTCCCCGGGACAGGGAGCTACGAGCAGTACTTC. Translation: CARSFPGTGSYEQYF.

Note on this clonotype: This clone may be a read error of a much larger clone one base away. The chain joins TRBV7-9 to TRBJ2-5; D unresolved. The germline V gene has CDR1 SEHNR and CDR2 FQNEAQ (reference sequence). The CDR3 runs 14 residues. Between the trimmed V and J ends, which lost 5 bases and 4 bases, there was a span of 14 bases. The CDR3 sequence is CASSLDQARETQYF. The CDR3, as DNA: TGTGCCAGCAGCCTCGACCAGGCCCGAGAGACCCAGTACTTC.

This clonotype was seen many times. J is TRBJ1-1 and V is TRBV27, with D perhaps matching TRBD1 (6 bases). Germline V gene sequence: CDR1 MNHEY, CDR2 SMNVEV (reference sequence). V gave up 6 bases and J gave up 1 base, with 9 bases separating them. The CDR3 covers 13 residues. CDR3 nucleotides: TGTGCCAGCAGCCTACAGGGGAACACTGAAGCTTTCTTT. This codes for CASSLQGNTEAFF.

Many counts were recorded for this clonotype. This rearrangement joins TRBV6-5 to TRBJ1-1; no clear D. This CDR3 has 15 residues. Germline V gene lookup returns CDR1 MNHEY and CDR2 SVGAGI. Trimming pared 2 bases from V and 0 bases from J, leaving 10 bases between. CDR3 bases: TGTGCCAGCAGTTACCACCAACGCATGAACACTGAAGCTTTCTTT. Translated, it gives CASSYHQRMNTEAFF.

As for this clonotype: Mismatch with germline at one junction end may stem from a read error. V gene TRBV14 combines with J gene TRBJ1-5; 7 bases match TRBD1. CDR1 and CDR2 (germline): SGHDN, FVKESK. The CDR3 extends over 14 amino acids. The CDR3 DNA reads as TGTGCCAACAGCCTGGGACAGATCTCTCAGCCCCAGCATTTT. This sequence encodes CANSLGQISQPQHF.

Ten or more counts support this clonotype. The V and J genes are TRBV6-2 or TRBV6-3 and TRBJ2-1; D perhaps matches TRBD1 (6 bases). Between the trimmed V and J ends, which lost 2 bases and 6 bases, there was a span of 8 bases. The CDR3 has 13 residues. Germline CDR1 is MNHEY and CDR2 is SVGEGT. In DNA, the CDR3 is TGTGCCAGCAGTTACAACAGGGTCAATGAGCAGTTCTTC. Protein product: CASSYNRVNEQFF.

This rearrangement joins TRBV6-1 to TRBJ2-1; a weak D match, TRBD2 (6 bases). V was cut by 6 bases and J by 7 bases, with 19 bases left in between. Germline values: CDR1 MNHNS, CDR2 SASEGT. This CDR3 has 15 residues. CDR3 amino acids: CASRRAGGQLNEQFF. In DNA form, the CDR3 reads TGTGCCAGCAGGAGAGCGGGTGGGCAATTAAATGAGCAGTTCTTC.

This clonotype was picked up many times. The rearrangement joins TRBV20-1 to TRBJ2-1; 13 bases align to TRBD2. The germline V gene encodes CDR1 DFQATT and CDR2 SNEGSKA (reference sequence). Unmatched junction bases numbered 3, after V lost 5 bases and J lost 8 bases. The CDR3 is made up of 13 amino acids. CDR3 in DNA: TGCAGTGCTCGGACTAGCGGGAGTGATGAGCAGTTCTTC. Its protein product is CSARTSGSDEQFF.

The gene calls are TRBV30 and TRBJ2-1; no clear D. V lost 3 bases and J 12 bases, leaving 15 bases between the germline ends. The germline V gene has CDR1 GTSNPN and CDR2 SVGIG (reference sequence). The CDR3 extends over 12 amino acids. As DNA, the CDR3 is TGTGCCTGGAGGATACCCCTTCGAGGGCAGTTCTTC. It codes for CAWRIPLRGQFF.

DNA for the CDR3: TGTGCCAGCAGCCCCGGGACTGTGGTCGATGAGCAGTTCTTC. Residues: CASSPGTVVDEQFF. V gene TRBV7-9 combines with J gene TRBJ2-1, with D possibly TRBD2 on 6 matching bases. The CDR3 covers 14 residues. Germline CDR1 SEHNR, CDR2 FQNEAQ (reference sequence). The germline V and J ends were trimmed by 5 bases and 8 bases, with 16 bases remaining between them.

At least ten counts were recorded for this clonotype. The chain combines TRBV4-1 with TRBJ2-7; perhaps TRBD1 as D (6 bases). Between the trimmed V and J ends, which lost 2 bases and 2 bases, there was a span of 10 bases. Germline values: CDR1 MGHRA, CDR2 YSYEKL. The CDR3 sequence is 14 residues long. CDR3 sequence (DNA): TGCGCCAGCAGCCAAAAAAGGGACACCTACGAGCAGTACTTC. As protein: CASSQKRDTYEQYF.

Ten or more counts support this clonotype. The junction departs from germline at one end; a sequencing error may be responsible. The rearrangement joins TRBV7-7 to TRBJ2-7, with 7 bases identical to TRBD1. Germline assignment: CDR1 SSHAT and CDR2 FNYEAQ (reference sequence). This CDR3 has 15 residues. CDR3 protein: CASSLGGQGAYEQYF. CDR3 nucleotides: TGTGCTAGCAGCTTAGGTGGGCAGGGGGCCTACGAGCAGTACTTC.

The table lists this clonotype with a count of one. One base away lies a much larger clone, so this may be a sequencing read error. The chain links TRBV9 to TRBJ1-1; D unclear. The germline V gene encodes CDR1 SGDLS and CDR2 YYNGEE. V dropped 3 bases and J dropped 5 bases, with 5 bases sitting between them. The CDR3 is 11 residues long. CDR3 coding DNA: TGTGCCAGCAGCGCCGAGACTGAAGCTTTCTTT. The encoded protein is CASSAETEAFF.

A remark on this clonotype: A clone one base away is much larger, so this may be a read error. The V and J genes are TRBV30 and TRBJ1-5; D ambiguous. The V gene lost 2 bases and the J gene lost 7 bases, with 12 bases spanning the gap. The CDR3 consists of 13 residues. CDR1 and CDR2 (germline): GTSNPN, SVGIG (reference sequence). CDR3 coding DNA: TGTGCCTGGAGTATAGACTTTAAACAGCCCCAGCATTTT. Translation: CAWSIDFKQPQHF. The full variable domain, in which reference TRBV30 and TRBJ1-5 provide the parts outside the CDR3, is SQTIHQWPATLVQPVGSPLSLECTVEGTSNPNLYWYRQAAGRGLQLLFYSVGIGQISSEVPQNLSASRPQDRQFILSSKKLLLSDSGFYLCAWSIDFKQPQHFGDGTRLSIL.

The table lists this clonotype with a few counts. Just one base apart from a much larger clone, this may be a read error. The chain has TRBV4-1 and TRBJ1-5; maybe TRBD1 (5 bases). Trimming shortened V by 0 bases and J by 5 bases, and 11 bases separated the two germline ends. The CDR3 has 15 residues. CDR1 MGHRA and CDR2 YSYEKL come from the germline V gene. Here the CDR3 DNA reads TGCGCCAGCAGCCAAGAAGGCAGGGATGATCAGCCCCAGCATTTT. It yields the protein CASSQEGRDDQPQHF.

This clonotype was observed a handful of times. V is TRBV7-9 and J is TRBJ2-1; D is unresolved. Germline V gene lookup returns CDR1 SEHNR and CDR2 FQNEAQ (reference sequence). V dropped 7 bases and J dropped 7 bases, with 23 bases sitting between them. The CDR3 consists of 16 residues. CDR3 protein: CASTSTASPSENEQFF. The CDR3 region has the DNA TGTGCCAGCACCTCAACCGCCTCCCCATCTGAGAATGAGCAGTTCTTC.

This clonotype came up many times. The chain has TRBV28 and TRBJ2-2, with TRBD1 matching over 9 bases. J was trimmed by 5 bases and V by 3 bases; bases with no gene match: 7. This CDR3 comprises 16 residues. Germline-derived CDR1 and CDR2 are MDHEN and SYDVKM. DNA for the CDR3: TGTGCCAGCAGTTTCGTTGGGACAGGGAGGACCGGGGAGCTGTTTTTT. This codes for CASSFVGTGRTGELFF.

This clonotype was counted many times. The V gene is TRBV4-2, the J gene TRBJ2-7; 10 bases are shared with TRBD2. The CDR3 consists of 16 residues. Germline values: CDR1 LGHNA, CDR2 YNFKEQ. Trimming removed 0 bases from V and 4 bases from J; junction bases left unmatched: 6. CDR3 residues: CASSQEYGLAAYEQYF. For the CDR3, the DNA is TGTGCCAGCAGCCAAGAATATGGACTAGCGGCATACGAGCAGTACTTC.

The sample holds a few counts of this clonotype. The J gene is TRBJ2-7, the V gene TRBV7-9; no clear D gene. The CDR3 consists of 12 residues. V lost 1 base and J 6 bases, leaving 7 bases between the germline ends. CDR1 SEHNR and CDR2 FQNEAQ come from the germline V gene (reference sequence). CDR3 sequence: CASSLGAPEQYF. As DNA, the CDR3 is TGTGCCAGCAGCTTAGGGGCCCCCGAGCAGTACTTC.

There are many counts of this clonotype. CDR3 amino acids: CSVWEAEEGETQYF. DNA for the CDR3: TGCAGCGTATGGGAGGCAGAGGAGGGAGAGACCCAGTACTTC. The chain uses TRBV29-1 and TRBJ2-5, with D tentatively TRBD2 (6 bases). V was cut by 6 bases and J by 4 bases, with 18 bases left in between. This CDR3 is built from 14 residues. Germline CDR1 reads SQVTM; CDR2 reads ANQGSEA.